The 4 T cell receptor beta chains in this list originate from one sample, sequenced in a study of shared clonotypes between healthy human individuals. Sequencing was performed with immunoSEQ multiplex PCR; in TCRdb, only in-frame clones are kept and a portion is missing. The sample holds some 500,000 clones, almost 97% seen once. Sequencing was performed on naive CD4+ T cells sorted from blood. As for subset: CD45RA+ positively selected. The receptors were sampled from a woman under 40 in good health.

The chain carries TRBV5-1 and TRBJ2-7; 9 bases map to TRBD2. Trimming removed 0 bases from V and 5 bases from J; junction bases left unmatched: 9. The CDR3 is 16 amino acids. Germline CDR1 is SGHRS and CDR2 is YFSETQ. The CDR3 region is CASSLGTSVRDDEQYF. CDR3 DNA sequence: TGCGCCAGCAGCTTGGGGACTAGCGTCCGAGACGACGAGCAGTACTTC.

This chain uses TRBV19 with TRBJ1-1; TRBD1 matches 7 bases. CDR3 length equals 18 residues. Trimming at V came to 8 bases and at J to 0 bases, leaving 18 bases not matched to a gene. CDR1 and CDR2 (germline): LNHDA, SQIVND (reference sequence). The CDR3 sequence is CASAPRDSKTNMNTEAFF. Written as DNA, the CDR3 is TGTGCCAGTGCCCCCCGGGACAGCAAAACCAACATGAACACTGAAGCTTTCTTT. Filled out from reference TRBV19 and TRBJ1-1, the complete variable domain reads DGGITQSPKYLFRKEGQNVTLSCEQNLNHDAMYWYRQDPGQGLRLIYYSQIVNDFQKGDIAEGYSVSREKKESFPLTVTSAQKNPTAFYLCASAPRDSKTNMNTEAFFGQGTRLTVV.

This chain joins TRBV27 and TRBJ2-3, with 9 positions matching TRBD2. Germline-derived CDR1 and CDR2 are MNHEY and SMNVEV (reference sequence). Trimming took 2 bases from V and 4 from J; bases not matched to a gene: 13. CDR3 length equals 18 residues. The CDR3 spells CASSLRFLRGRGSDTQYF. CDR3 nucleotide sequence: TGTGCCAGCAGTTTAAGGTTCCTTCGCGGGAGGGGGTCAGATACGCAGTATTTT.

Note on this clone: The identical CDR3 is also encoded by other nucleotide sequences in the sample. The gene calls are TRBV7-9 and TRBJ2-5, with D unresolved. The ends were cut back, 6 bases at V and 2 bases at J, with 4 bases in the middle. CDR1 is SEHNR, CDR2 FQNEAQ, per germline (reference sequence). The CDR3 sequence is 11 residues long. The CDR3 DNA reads TGTGCCAGCAGTTTTCAAGAGACCCAGTACTTC. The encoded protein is CASSFQETQYF.